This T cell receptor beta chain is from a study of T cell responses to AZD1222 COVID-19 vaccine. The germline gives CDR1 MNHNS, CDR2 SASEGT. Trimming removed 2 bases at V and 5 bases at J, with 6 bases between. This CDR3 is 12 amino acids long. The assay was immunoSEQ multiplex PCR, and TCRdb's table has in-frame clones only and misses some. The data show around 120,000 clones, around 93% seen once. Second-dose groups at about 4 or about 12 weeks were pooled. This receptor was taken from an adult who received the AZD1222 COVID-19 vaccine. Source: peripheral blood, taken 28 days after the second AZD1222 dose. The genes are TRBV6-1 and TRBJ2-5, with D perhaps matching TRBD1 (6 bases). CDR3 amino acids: CASSEQGETQYF. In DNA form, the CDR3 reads TGTGCCAGCAGTGAACAGGGGGAGACCCAGTACTTC.